These 29 T cell receptor beta chains were sequenced from one sample in a study of OX40 agonist ivuxolimab in advanced cancers. Using immunoSEQ multiplex PCR, the repertoire was profiled, and TCRdb retains in-frame clones only, with some absent. This table has around 60,000 clones, around 84% appearing once. The sequenced sample was CD4+ or CD8+ T cells sorted from blood, obtained in a trial of the OX40 agonist ivuxolimab. The receptor source for this set is an adult with an advanced solid tumor such as melanoma, head and neck, liver or kidney cancer.

This sequence joins TRBV7-6 and TRBJ2-3, with a possible D match to TRBD1 (5 bases). There are 14 residues in the CDR3. Germline V CDR1 and CDR2: SGHVS, FNYEAQ. Trimming cost V 3 bases and J 2 bases, with 9 bases left between them. The CDR3 region is CASSFLGATDTQYF. Here the CDR3 DNA reads TGTGCCAGCAGCTTCCTAGGGGCCACAGATACGCAGTATTTT. The variable domain in full, completed from reference TRBV7-6 and TRBJ2-3, reads GAGVSQSPRYKVTKRGQDVALRCDPISGHVSLYWYRQALGQGPEFLTYFNYEAQQDKSGLPNDRFSAERPEGSISTLTIQRTEQRDSAMYRCASSFLGATDTQYFGPGTRLTVL.

V usage is TRBV5-6 and J usage is TRBJ2-3; TRBD2 matches 9 bases. Germline CDR1 is SGHDT and CDR2 is YYEEEE. The CDR3 loop spans 14 amino acids. Unmatched junction bases numbered 2, after V lost 1 base and J lost 5 bases. CDR3 in amino acids: CASSLRLAEDTQYF. CDR3 bases: TGTGCCAGCAGCTTGAGACTAGCGGAAGATACGCAGTATTTT.

The chain links TRBV7-9 to TRBJ2-5; 11 nucleotides match TRBD2. The CDR3 sequence is 18 residues long. CDR1 is SEHNR and CDR2 is FQNEAQ in the germline V gene (reference sequence). The trim removed 0 bases at V and 7 bases at J, leaving 13 bases unmatched. The CDR3 coding sequence is TGTGCCAGCAGCTTAGCGCCAAAGACCTCTAGCGGGAGGTTGACCCAGTACTTC. This translates into CASSLAPKTSSGRLTQYF. Together with reference TRBV7-9 and TRBJ2-5, the CDR3 gives the full variable domain: DTGVSQNPRHKITKRGQNVTFRCDPISEHNRLYWYRQTLGQGPEFLTYFQNEAQLEKSRLLSDRFSAERPKGSFSTLEIQRTEQGDSAMYLCASSLAPKTSSGRLTQYFGPGTRLLVL.

V and J are TRBV29-1 and TRBJ2-3; 8 bases are shared with TRBD2. The CDR3 loop spans 14 amino acids. The ends lost 4 bases at V and 2 bases at J; junction bases unmatched: 5. CDR1 is SQVTM, CDR2 ANQGSEA, per germline. The CDR3 reads CSVGSGVLTDTQYF. As DNA, the CDR3 is TGCAGCGTTGGTAGCGGGGTCCTCACAGATACGCAGTATTTT.

The rearrangement joins TRBV5-1 to TRBJ2-5; 7 bases agree with TRBD2. The V gene end was trimmed by 3 bases and the J gene end by 2 bases; junction bases not matched to a gene: 10. In germline, CDR1 is SGHRS, CDR2 YFSETQ. The CDR3 is made up of 16 amino acids. For the CDR3, the DNA is TGCGCCAGCAGCTCGCTATCACCGGGACTACAAGAGACCCAGTACTTC. This sequence encodes CASSSLSPGLQETQYF.

CDR3 bases: TGTGCCTCGTATCCCGGGACAGGGTTGTACCTGTTCAGTGGCTACACCTTC. Its protein is CASYPGTGLYLFSGYTF. J is TRBJ1-2 and V is TRBV7-2, with 9 bases aligning to TRBD1. Germline-derived CDR1 and CDR2 are SGHTA and FQGNSA. V gave up 11 bases and J gave up 7 bases; unmatched junction bases: 23. The CDR3 runs 17 residues. Together with reference TRBV7-2 and TRBJ1-2, the CDR3 gives the full variable domain: GAGVSQSPSNKVTEKGKDVELRCDPISGHTALYWYRQSLGQGLEFLIYFQGNSAPDKSGLPSDRFSAERTGGSVSTLTIQRTQQEDSAVYLCASYPGTGLYLFSGYTFGSGTRLTVV.

The chain uses TRBV7-8 and TRBJ1-4; D unclear. Germline-derived CDR1 and CDR2 are SGHVS and FQNEAQ. CDR3 size: 14 residues. Trimming removed 1 base at V and 6 bases at J, with 9 bases between. The CDR3 sequence: CASSLVPNDEKLFF. CDR3 sequence (DNA): TGTGCCAGCAGCTTAGTTCCTAACGATGAAAAACTGTTTTTT.

The V call is TRBV2, the J call TRBJ2-7; 7 bases line up with TRBD1. The germline gives CDR1 SNHLY, CDR2 FYNNEI. Losses at the gene ends were 1 base for V and 2 bases for J; bases not matched to a gene: 2. The CDR3 runs 14 residues. The CDR3, as DNA: TGTGCCAGCAGTGAAGAGACAGGGACCTACGAGCAGTACTTC. This codes for CASSEETGTYEQYF. The variable domain in full, completed from reference TRBV2 and TRBJ2-7, reads EPEVTQTPSHQVTQMGQEVILRCVPISNHLYFYWYRQILGQKVEFLVSFYNNEISEKSEIFDDQFSVERPDGSNFTLKIRSTKLEDSAMYFCASSEETGTYEQYFGPGTRLTVT.

The chain has TRBV4-2 and TRBJ2-1; the match to TRBD1 covers 8 bases. V dropped 1 base and J dropped 4; count of bases not matched to a gene: 12. This CDR3 contains 18 residues. Germline V CDR1 and CDR2: LGHNA, YNFKEQ. DNA of the CDR3: TGTGCCAGCAGCCAAGGGGACAGGCTCAGTTCACTTTACAATGAGCAGTTCTTC. Protein product: CASSQGDRLSSLYNEQFF.

The CDR3 sequence is CASSFGTGSSPLHF. CDR3 coding DNA: TGTGCCAGCAGTTTCGGGACAGGGTCTTCACCCCTCCACTTT. The chain is built from TRBV6-6 and TRBJ1-6, with 9 nucleotides matching TRBD1. Per germline, CDR1 MNHNY and CDR2 SVGAGI (reference sequence). This CDR3 region has 14 residues. Losses at the gene ends were 4 bases for V and 9 bases for J; bases not matched to a gene: 4.

The chain is built from TRBV29-1 and TRBJ1-2; a weak D match, TRBD1 (5 bases). The CDR3 is 14 residues long. The germline V gene has CDR1 SQVTM and CDR2 ANQGSEA. V was shortened by 4 bases and J by 3 bases, with 15 bases between the two germline ends. CDR3 protein: CSVGGTSSHYGYTF. In DNA form, the CDR3 reads TGCAGCGTTGGGGGGACGTCGAGTCACTATGGCTACACCTTC.

V and J are TRBV5-4 and TRBJ1-1, with D hard to call. The CDR3 runs 13 residues. The V end was cut by 2 bases, the J end by 4 bases, with 9 bases between. Germline V CDR1 and CDR2: SGHNT, YYREEE (reference sequence). The CDR3: CASSFYGFTEAFF. DNA for the CDR3: TGTGCCAGCAGCTTTTACGGGTTCACTGAAGCTTTCTTT.

CDR3 sequence reads: CASSPLTSYEQYF. In DNA form, the CDR3 reads TGTGCCAGCAGCCCACTGACTAGCTACGAGCAGTACTTC. The chain carries TRBV11-2 and TRBJ2-7; possibly TRBD2 for D (6 bases). CDR1 and CDR2 from the germline V gene are SGHAT and FQNNGV. This CDR3 region has 13 residues. V gave up 5 bases and J gave up 3 bases, with 11 bases separating them. The variable domain in full, completed from reference TRBV11-2 and TRBJ2-7, reads EAGVAQSPRYKIIEKRQSVAFWCNPISGHATLYWYQQILGQGPKLLIQFQNNGVVDDSQLPKDRFSAERLKGVDSTLKIQPAKLEDSAVYLCASSPLTSYEQYFGPGTRLTVT.

CDR3 nucleotide sequence: TGTGCCTGGAGTGCGGGGACTAGCGGGTTTGGAGAGACCCAGTACTTC. It specifies CAWSAGTSGFGETQYF. V is TRBV30 and J is TRBJ2-5, with 12 positions matching TRBD2. The CDR3 runs to 16 residues. V lost 1 base and J lost 4; bases outside the gene matches: 7. Germline CDR1 and CDR2: GTSNPN and SVGIG (reference sequence). The whole variable domain, remainder taken from reference TRBV30 and TRBJ2-5, is SQTIHQWPATLVQPVGSPLSLECTVEGTSNPNLYWYRQAAGRGLQLLFYSVGIGQISSEVPQNLSASRPQDRQFILSSKKLLLSDSGFYLCAWSAGTSGFGETQYFGPGTRLLVL.

This chain links TRBV29-1 with TRBJ2-3; 10 bases line up with TRBD1. The CDR3 has 13 residues. Unmatched junction bases numbered 5, after V lost 6 bases and J lost 5 bases. From germline, CDR1 is SQVTM and CDR2 ANQGSEA. As DNA, the CDR3 is TGCAGCGTCTCCGGACAGGGGGAAGATACGCAGTATTTT. This gives the protein CSVSGQGEDTQYF.

This clone appeared a few times. The chain combines TRBV19 with TRBJ2-7, with a possible D match to TRBD1 (5 bases). The CDR3 consists of 18 residues. Looked up from germline, CDR1 is LNHDA and CDR2 is SQIVND (reference sequence). V lost 1 base, J lost 6 bases, and 25 bases lay in between. CDR3 nucleotides: TGTGCCAGTAGTATAGCCCTATCCACAGGCGTATCAGTGTTCGAGCAGTACTTC. This sequence encodes CASSIALSTGVSVFEQYF.

This clone was counted only a few times. The V call is TRBV2, the J call TRBJ1-2; D unclear. The CDR3 runs 12 residues. CDR1 is SNHLY and CDR2 is FYNNEI in the germline V gene. V dropped 2 bases and J dropped 5 bases, with 6 bases sitting between them. The CDR3 coding sequence is TGTGCCAGCAGTGAACCTCAGTATGGCTACACCTTC. Protein sequence: CASSEPQYGYTF.

The chain is built from TRBV7-9 and TRBJ1-2, with D unresolved. Germline-derived CDR1 and CDR2 are SEHNR and FQNEAQ (reference sequence). V was shortened by 1 base and J by 4 bases, with 7 bases between the two germline ends. CDR3 size: 13 residues. For the CDR3, the DNA is TGTGCCAGCAGCTTAGACAGTAGCTATGGCTACACCTTC. It yields the protein CASSLDSSYGYTF.

The rearrangement joins TRBV27 to TRBJ1-2; TRBD1 aligns across 8 bases. The ends lost 5 bases at V and 7 bases at J; junction bases unmatched: 18. Germline CDR1 is MNHEY and CDR2 is SMNVEV (reference sequence). The CDR3 runs to 17 residues. This CDR3 reads CASSPFGTGLSIGGYTF. Written as DNA, the CDR3 is TGTGCCAGCAGTCCTTTCGGGACAGGCTTAAGTATTGGTGGCTACACCTTC.

This chain joins TRBV19 and TRBJ1-1; 7 bases map to TRBD1. The CDR3 has 14 residues. Germline CDR1 is LNHDA and CDR2 is SQIVND (reference sequence). The ends lost 5 bases at V and 1 base at J; junction bases unmatched: 4. In nucleotides, the CDR3 is TGTGCCAGTAGTTCGGACAGGACGAACACTGAAGCTTTCTTT. Its protein is CASSSDRTNTEAFF.

The chain links TRBV7-2 to TRBJ2-7, with D maybe TRBD2 (7 bases). CDR1 is SGHTA and CDR2 is FQGNSA in the germline V gene. The CDR3 extends over 16 amino acids. V dropped 2 bases and J dropped 4 bases, with 18 bases sitting between them. The chain's CDR3 is CASSLTAGGGGYEQYF. As DNA, the CDR3 is TGTGCCAGCAGCTTAACGGCCGGAGGGGGAGGGTACGAGCAGTACTTC.

V gene TRBV7-3 combines with J gene TRBJ2-1, with D perhaps TRBD1 (6 bases). The CDR3 runs 15 residues. Trimming removed 5 bases from V and 6 bases from J, with 17 bases in between. CDR1 is SGHTA and CDR2 is FQGTGA in the germline V gene. The CDR3 reads CASSPGVQGINEQFF. CDR3 DNA sequence: TGTGCCAGCAGCCCAGGGGTCCAGGGGATCAATGAGCAGTTCTTC.

This rearrangement joins TRBV30 to TRBJ2-7; 8 bases are shared with TRBD1. V lost 4 bases to trimming and J lost 0 bases; unmatched junction nucleotides: 5. Germline V gene sequence: CDR1 GTSNPN, CDR2 SVGIG (reference sequence). The CDR3 has 14 residues. CDR3 DNA sequence: TGTGCCTGGAATGGACAGGGCCTCTCCTACGAGCAGTACTTC. It yields the protein CAWNGQGLSYEQYF.

This chain connects TRBV18 to TRBJ2-1, with TRBD2 as a possible D gene (5 bases). Germline V gives CDR1 KGHSH, CDR2 LQKENI. V lost 4 bases and J lost 5, with 9 bases in between. This CDR3 comprises 13 residues. CDR3 protein: CASSQMRDNEQFF. In nucleotides, the CDR3 is TGTGCCAGCTCACAAATGCGGGACAATGAGCAGTTCTTC.

The CDR3 coding sequence is TGTGCCAGCAGCCGCGAGCTGATGCAAAACAATGAGCAGTTCTTC. Residues: CASSRELMQNNEQFF. This chain uses TRBV4-2 with TRBJ2-1; no reliable D call. The CDR3 totals 15 residues. Germline assignment: CDR1 LGHNA and CDR2 YNFKEQ. V lost 4 bases, J lost 5 bases, and 15 bases lay in between.

This clone was seen a single time. V usage is TRBV19 and J usage is TRBJ1-6; TRBD1 might be the D (6 bases). CDR1 and CDR2 (germline): LNHDA, SQIVND (reference sequence). The CDR3 is made up of 16 amino acids. Trimming took 3 bases from V and 9 from J, leaving 18 bases between them. This CDR3 reads CASSISAGVSGSPLHF. Written as DNA, the CDR3 is TGTGCCAGTAGTATTTCGGCAGGGGTGAGTGGTTCACCCCTCCACTTT. Full variable domain (missing parts from reference TRBV19 and TRBJ1-6): DGGITQSPKYLFRKEGQNVTLSCEQNLNHDAMYWYRQDPGQGLRLIYYSQIVNDFQKGDIAEGYSVSREKKESFPLTVTSAQKNPTAFYLCASSISAGVSGSPLHFGNGTRLTVT.

The chain links TRBV5-1 to TRBJ1-1; D is unclear. Trimming took 4 bases from V and 7 from J, leaving 11 bases between them. The CDR3 consists of 12 residues. Germline CDR1 reads SGHRS; CDR2 reads YFSETQ. The CDR3 sequence is CASSLDRREAFF. The CDR3 DNA reads as TGCGCCAGCAGCCTGGACCGGCGTGAAGCTTTCTTT.

The genes are TRBV18 and TRBJ2-7, with 9 bases that match TRBD2. Germline V gives CDR1 KGHSH, CDR2 LQKENI. V trimming: 4 bases; J trimming: 6 bases; junction bases outside the gene matches: 10. The CDR3 contains 15 residues. CDR3 in amino acids: CASSLQVAGDGEQYF. CDR3 in DNA: TGTGCCAGCTCACTCCAGGTAGCGGGAGATGGCGAGCAGTACTTC.

Of note for this clone: Distinct nucleotide sequences in the sample also encode this CDR3. The chain is built from TRBV2 and TRBJ2-7; possible D gene TRBD2, 5 bases. The CDR3 covers 13 residues. Germline V CDR1 and CDR2: SNHLY, FYNNEI. V was trimmed by 7 bases and J by 5 bases, leaving 15 bases between them. The DNA of the CDR3 is TGTGCCAGCACGACTTCGGGGAATCACGAGCAGTACTTC. Residues: CASTTSGNHEQYF.